This is a list of T cell receptor beta chains from one sample in a study of blood T cell repertoires in COVID-19. Sequenced by immunoSEQ multiplex PCR; TCRdb stores in-frame clones only, minus some. The sample lists a few hundred thousand clones; more than 75% were seen once. Sequencing input: PBMCs or T cells enriched from blood (not recorded which). These receptors were obtained from a woman between 18 and 29 years old who had recovered from COVID-19. Both conserved end residues are part of each CDR3. D genes are given only for firm matches. Clone size is shown for a subset of rows, as once, few, many or a class of expanded clone.

v_call	clone_size	d_call	j_call	cdr3_aa	cdr3_nt
TRBV7-7	NA	TRBD1	TRBJ2-2	CASSPRQGAWELFF	TGTGCTAGCAGCCCCCGACAGGGAGCCTGGGAGCTGTTTTTT
TRBV19	once	NA	TRBJ1-2	CASSIVADSGYTF	TGTGCCAGTAGTATAGTAGCAGACTCGGGCTACACCTTC
TRBV27	NA	NA	TRBJ1-1	CASSFQALRNTEAFF	TGTGCCAGCAGTTTTCAGGCCCTTAGGAACACTGAAGCTTTCTTT
TRBV7-8	NA	NA	TRBJ1-2	CASSFPPWGPANYGYTF	TGTGCCAGCAGCTTCCCGCCCTGGGGGCCAGCTAACTATGGCTACACCTTC
TRBV7-6	NA	NA	TRBJ2-2	CASSSGTTNTGELFF	TGTGCCAGCAGCTCCGGGACAACGAACACCGGGGAGCTGTTTTTT
TRBV7-9	NA	TRBD1	TRBJ2-7	CASSLPDRGENEQYF	TGTGCCAGCAGCTTACCCGACAGGGGAGAGAACGAGCAGTACTTC
TRBV7-9	once	NA	TRBJ1-3	CASTASGRISGNTIYF	TGTGCCAGCACAGCTTCCGGGAGGATCTCTGGAAACACCATATATTTT
TRBV25-1	few	NA	TRBJ2-7	CASSGGDSRSSYEQYF	TGTGCCAGCAGTGGGGGGGACTCCAGAAGCTCCTACGAGCAGTACTTC
TRBV30	NA	NA	TRBJ2-2	CAWSPQVTGELFF	TGTGCCTGGAGCCCCCAGGTGACCGGGGAGCTGTTTTTT
TRBV6-5	NA	TRBD1	TRBJ1-5	CASRWDRYQPQHF	TGTGCCAGCAGGTGGGACAGATATCAGCCCCAGCATTTT
TRBV19	NA	NA	TRBJ1-3	CASINQEGTGNTIYF	TGTGCCAGTATAAATCAGGAGGGAACTGGAAACACCATATATTTT
TRBV7-9	NA	NA	TRBJ2-2	CASSPIRMNTGELFF	TGTGCCAGCAGCCCTATCAGGATGAACACCGGGGAGCTGTTTTTT
TRBV3-1/TRBV3-2	few	TRBD2	TRBJ2-7	CASSQEGGLAGVWVGEQYF	TGTGCCAGCAGCCAAGAAGGGGGACTAGCGGGAGTATGGGTTGGCGAGCAGTACTTC
TRBV10-3	NA	NA	TRBJ1-3	CAISRGNTIYF	TGTGCCATCAGCCGGGGAAACACCATATATTTT
TRBV30	NA	NA	TRBJ2-2	CAWTKIAINTGELFF	TGTGCCTGGACCAAGATAGCTATAAACACCGGGGAGCTGTTTTTT
TRBV18	NA	TRBD1	TRBJ1-6	CASSSTGGTYNSPLHF	TGTGCCAGCTCATCGACAGGGGGAACCTATAATTCACCCCTCCACTTT
TRBV3-1/TRBV3-2	NA	TRBD2	TRBJ2-5	CASSQEALAGVQETQYF	TGTGCCAGCAGCCAAGAAGCTCTAGCGGGGGTCCAAGAGACCCAGTACTTC
TRBV5-4	NA	NA	TRBJ1-3	CASSPGTGNTIYF	TGTGCCAGCAGCCCGGGGACTGGAAACACCATATATTTT
TRBV5-4	NA	NA	TRBJ1-2	CASSLNPQNNYGYTF	TGTGCCAGCAGCTTGAATCCTCAGAACAACTATGGCTACACCTTC
TRBV27	once	NA	TRBJ1-2	CASTKGAAMSLDGYTF	TGTGCCAGCACCAAAGGGGCAGCAATGTCCCTTGATGGCTACACCTTC
TRBV7-8	NA	TRBD1	TRBJ2-1	CASSHRDSSYNEQFF	TGTGCCAGCAGCCACCGGGACAGCTCCTACAATGAGCAGTTCTTC